These 11 T cell receptor beta chains came from one sample sequenced in a study of T-cell reconstitution after alpha-beta-depleted transplantation in children. This sample's TCRbeta library carried unique molecular identifier barcodes. One entry per CDR3 protein, called by TCRdb with MiXCR from the PCR reads. The data hold around 200,000 distinct CDR3 sequences, with approximately 11% observed a single time. The input for sequencing was PBMCs, taken before TCRalphabeta/CD19-depleted stem cell transplant. The receptors here all came from a child less than two years old with acute myeloid leukemia, due to receive a stem cell transplant.

This clonotype was seen repeatedly, ten times or more. The J gene is TRBJ1-6, the V gene TRBV6-5, with D possibly TRBD1 on 6 matching bases. This CDR3 spans 14 amino acids. Germline CDR1 MNHEY, CDR2 SVGAGI. V was pared by 6 bases and J by 8 bases, with 14 bases between. CDR3 in amino acids: CASSYRVGDSPLHF. Written as DNA, the CDR3 is TGTGCCAGCAGCTACAGGGTAGGGGATTCACCCCTCCACTTT.

The rearrangement links TRBV20-1 to TRBJ1-2; 8 bases are shared with TRBD1. The CDR3 runs 13 residues. Trimming took 2 bases from V and 7 from J; bases not matched to a gene: 6. The germline CDR1 and CDR2 sequences are DFQATT and SNEGSKA (reference sequence). CDR3 loop: CSARSQGAGGYTF. DNA for the CDR3: TGCAGTGCTAGATCGCAGGGGGCCGGTGGCTACACCTTC.

This clonotype has at least ten counts. This sequence joins TRBV3-1 and TRBJ2-3; D not certain. From germline, CDR1 is LGHDT and CDR2 YNNKEL (reference sequence). With 4 bases removed from V and 2 bases from J, the gap between germline ends came to 4 bases. The CDR3 runs to 12 residues. The CDR3 region is CASSRLTDTQYF. Here the CDR3 DNA reads TGTGCCAGCAGCCGACTCACAGATACGCAGTATTTT.

This clonotype showed up many times. The V gene is TRBV19, the J gene TRBJ2-1; 9 bases map to TRBD2. Looked up from germline, CDR1 is LNHDA and CDR2 is SQIVND (reference sequence). J gave up 3 bases and V 5 bases, and 8 bases lay outside the gene matches. CDR3 size: 16 residues. The CDR3 region is CASSPLAGEHYNEQFF. CDR3 nucleotides: TGTGCCAGTAGTCCCTTAGCGGGAGAACACTACAATGAGCAGTTCTTC. The entire variable domain, with the rest obtained from reference TRBV19 and TRBJ2-1, is as follows: DGGITQSPKYLFRKEGQNVTLSCEQNLNHDAMYWYRQDPGQGLRLIYYSQIVNDFQKGDIAEGYSVSREKKESFPLTVTSAQKNPTAFYLCASSPLAGEHYNEQFFGPGTRLTVL.

As regards this clonotype: The conserved phenylalanine or tryptophan is not found at the CDR3 terminus, so this likely reflects a read error. The chain combines TRBV5-1 with TRBJ2-5, with 7 positions matching TRBD2. Germline V gives CDR1 SGHRS, CDR2 YFSETQ. CDR3 length: 14 residues. The CDR3 DNA sequence: TGCGCCAGCAGCTTTACGGCGGGAGAAGAGATCCAGTACTTG. Its translation is CASSFTAGEEIQYL.

The chain links TRBV21-1 to TRBJ2-3; TRBD1 was called by the table and not checked on the DNA. TRBV21-1 is designated a pseudogene. The CDR3 length is 15 residues. The CDR3 protein is CASSKGGAGTDTQYF. In DNA, the CDR3 is TGTGCCAGCAGCAAAGGCGGGGCAGGCACAGATACGCAGTATTTT.

There are many counts of this clonotype. This chain links TRBV6-1 with TRBJ1-1, with 7 positions matching TRBD1. The CDR3 covers 17 residues. The germline V gene has CDR1 MNHNS and CDR2 SASEGT. Germline trimming cut 2 bases from V and 4 bases from J; bases unmatched to any gene: 13. Here the CDR3 DNA reads TGTGCCAGCAGTGAATATGATAAGGGGGCCTACGGCACTGAAGCTTTCTTT. Translating gives CASSEYDKGAYGTEAFF.

This clonotype was recorded many times. V and J are TRBV7-9 and TRBJ1-1; D gene ambiguous. Looked up from germline, CDR1 is SEHNR and CDR2 is FQNEAQ (reference sequence). The length of the CDR3 is 12 residues. With 5 bases removed from V and 4 bases from J, the gap between germline ends came to 8 bases. In nucleotides, the CDR3 is TGTGCCAGCAGCGCTTCTAGCACTGAAGCTTTCTTT. Translation gives CASSASSTEAFF.

Notes on this clonotype: Being one base from a much bigger clone, this may be a read error. The chain has TRBV7-2 and TRBJ2-1, with 13 bases aligning to TRBD2. J was trimmed by 6 bases and V by 8 bases; bases with no gene match: 7. Germline assignment: CDR1 SGHTA and CDR2 FQGNSA. The CDR3 runs to 15 residues. The chain's CDR3 is CASGLGTSGVNEQFF. The CDR3 nucleotides read TGTGCCAGCGGTCTCGGGACTAGCGGGGTCAATGAGCAGTTCTTC.

This clonotype showed up many times. This rearrangement joins TRBV7-2 to TRBJ2-3; 9 bases match TRBD2. V was pared by 3 bases and J by 4 bases, with 2 bases of the junction left unmatched. In germline, CDR1 is SGHTA, CDR2 FQGNSA. This CDR3 contains 14 residues. The CDR3 sequence: CASSLGTSPDTQYF. In DNA, the CDR3 is TGTGCCAGCAGCTTGGGGACTAGCCCAGATACGCAGTATTTT.

This clonotype was detected many times. The chain has TRBV6-6 and TRBJ1-5, with D perhaps TRBD1 (6 bases). Trimming shortened V by 0 bases and J by 3 bases, and 9 bases separated the two germline ends. The CDR3 is made up of 15 amino acids. Germline V lookup: CDR1 MNHNY, CDR2 SVGAGI (reference sequence). CDR3 protein: CASSYSGGYNQPQHF. The CDR3 DNA reads as TGTGCCAGCAGTTACTCGGGGGGCTACAATCAGCCCCAGCATTTT.